This T cell receptor beta chain was sequenced for a study of CD4 T cell repertoires in COVID-19. For the study at large: Relabeled CFSE-low cells, IL-2-expanded for approximately 10 days, met spikes from other coronaviruses. Study-wide points: Several top expanded SARS-CoV-2-reactive clonotypes were shared by two or three memory subsets. Some SARS-CoV-2 clonotypes, between about 7 and 27%, recurred in SARS-CoV and/or HKU1 cultures.

Assay: immunoSEQ multiplex PCR; the TCRdb copy retains only in-frame clones and omits some. The sample shows tens of thousands of clones, around 86% of them seen only once. Sequencing was done directly on freshly isolated, uncultured memory T cells. Notes on this clone: Its antigen is unidentified. This CDR3 fails to terminate in the conserved phenylalanine or tryptophan, so it likely reflects a read error. No DNA is shown, since the ends of the CDR3 on it are uncertain; the CDR3 is the one TCRdb lists.

The CDR3 spans 11 residues, counting both ends. CDR1 and CDR2 (germline): MRHNA, SNTAGT. The sample was central memory CD4+ T cells from blood, taken before the COVID-19 pandemic. The V gene is TRBV6-4, the J gene TRBJ2-3; no check of the table's D call, TRBD2, against the DNA was made. This TCR came from a human donor who had COVID-19. The CDR3 sequence: CAIPIPGLAAR.